The 27 T cell receptor beta chains given below trace back to one sample, sequenced in a study of neoadjuvant anti-PD-1 for oral cavity cancer (dated by TCRdb to the early 2020s). Library construction relied on the immunoSEQ multiplex PCR assay. TCRdb carries this immuneACCESS record with in-frame sequences only. Its versions omit some clonotypes, under half of them owing to an unresolved V gene in the studies checked, with the rest unexplained. The sample table holds approximately 15,000 clones, of which about 44% were seen once. 39% of the sample belongs to the ten largest clones. The meaning of the sample's time point label: after neoadjuvant nivolumab, at surgical resection. This material consisted of tumor tissue, taken after nivolumab (anti-PD-1) treatment. These TCRs come from a person aged 35-79 years with oral cavity squamous cell carcinoma.

This clone was observed a handful of times. The chain carries TRBV7-2 and TRBJ2-7; 7 nucleotides agree with TRBD2. Germline V CDR1 and CDR2: SGHTA, FQGNSA. V was pared by 5 bases and J by 0 bases, with 10 bases of the junction left unmatched. This CDR3 contains 16 residues. The CDR3 sequence is CASSRSAGPSSYEQYF. In DNA, the CDR3 is TGTGCCAGCAGCCGATCAGCGGGGCCTAGCTCCTACGAGCAGTACTTC.

V is TRBV7-8 and J is TRBJ2-1, with D possibly being TRBD1 or TRBD2 (5 bases each). There are 16 residues in the CDR3. Germline V gene data show CDR1 as SGHVS and CDR2 as FQNEAQ. V was trimmed by 0 bases and J by 5 bases, leaving 14 bases between them. The CDR3 nucleotides are TGTGCCAGCAGCTTAGCCCCCCCGGGACGGGACAATGAGCAGTTCTTC. It encodes CASSLAPPGRDNEQFF.

In this sample, this clone turned up a few times. This specimen includes other DNA sequences encoding the same CDR3. This chain uses TRBV15 with TRBJ1-1; 8 bases line up with TRBD1. The CDR3 loop spans 17 amino acids. With 0 bases clipped from V and 0 bases from J, the junction kept 6 bases outside the gene matches. Germline values: CDR1 LNHNV, CDR2 YYDKDF (reference sequence). CDR3: CATSRDRTGRVNTEAFF. The CDR3 DNA follows: TGTGCCACCAGCAGAGATCGGACAGGGAGGGTGAACACTGAAGCTTTCTTT.

The rearrangement joins TRBV5-1 to TRBJ2-7; D unresolved. The ends were cut back, 0 bases at V and 7 bases at J, with 17 bases in the middle. The CDR3 is made up of 15 amino acids. The V gene's germline CDR1 is SGHRS and CDR2 YFSETQ. CDR3 loop: CASSLERPAEDEQYF. CDR3 nucleotide sequence: TGCGCCAGCAGCTTGGAACGCCCGGCCGAGGATGAGCAGTACTTC.

This clone was counted only a few times. The V call is TRBV19, the J call TRBJ2-3; D not resolved. The CDR3 spans 14 residues. Trimming took 1 base from V and 1 from J, leaving 6 bases between them. CDR1 is LNHDA and CDR2 is SQIVND in the germline V gene (reference sequence). The CDR3 DNA sequence: TGTGCCAGTAGTATAGGCTACCGCACAGATACGCAGTATTTT. Amino acids: CASSIGYRTDTQYF.

The rearrangement joins TRBV2 to TRBJ2-7, with TRBD2 matching over 10 bases. CDR1 SNHLY and CDR2 FYNNEI come from the germline V gene. The CDR3 totals 15 residues. The V segment lost 6 bases and the J segment 7 bases; nucleotides outside the gene matches: 12. In nucleotides, the CDR3 is TGTGCCAGCAGCGCCGACAGCGGGGGGGCGGGGGAGCAGTACTTC. Its protein is CASSADSGGAGEQYF. The full variable domain, rest sourced from reference TRBV2 and TRBJ2-7, is EPEVTQTPSHQVTQMGQEVILRCVPISNHLYFYWYRQILGQKVEFLVSFYNNEISEKSEIFDDQFSVERPDGSNFTLKIRSTKLEDSAMYFCASSADSGGAGEQYFGPGTRLTVT.

V usage is TRBV11-2 and J usage is TRBJ1-2; 7 positions match TRBD1. Germline V lookup: CDR1 SGHAT, CDR2 FQNNGV. V trimming: 1 base; J trimming: 0 bases; junction bases outside the gene matches: 2. The CDR3 extends over 15 amino acids. CDR3 DNA: TGTGCCAGCAGCTTAGCCAGGGGGACTAACTATGGCTACACCTTC. Translated: CASSLARGTNYGYTF.

This sequence joins TRBV7-2 and TRBJ2-2; 8 bases align to TRBD1. V dropped 0 bases and J dropped 4; count of bases not matched to a gene: 4. The CDR3 has 16 amino acids. From germline, CDR1 is SGHTA and CDR2 FQGNSA. CDR3 amino acids: CASSLAPTGVTGELFF. The CDR3 bases are TGTGCCAGCAGCTTAGCACCGACAGGGGTCACCGGGGAGCTGTTTTTT.

This clone was picked up a small number of times. The J gene is TRBJ1-2, the V gene TRBV5-5, with TRBD1 as a possible D gene (5 bases). Germline V gene lookup returns CDR1 SGHKS and CDR2 YYEKEE (reference sequence). V dropped 3 bases and J dropped 4 bases, with 10 bases sitting between them. This CDR3 region has 13 residues. CDR3 residues: CASSSQVGYGYTF. The CDR3 DNA reads as TGTGCCAGCAGCTCACAGGTGGGCTATGGCTACACCTTC.

This clone was recorded a few times. This chain connects TRBV11-3 to TRBJ2-5; the D call may be TRBD1 or TRBD2 (6 bases each). Germline loops: CDR1 SGHNT, CDR2 YENEEA. The CDR3 is 15 residues long. Trimming left V 1 base short and J 5 bases short, with 14 bases between. The CDR3 DNA reads as TGTGCCAGCAGCTTAGCAGGAGGAGGGGGTGAGACCCAGTACTTC. This sequence encodes CASSLAGGGGETQYF.

V and J are TRBV19 and TRBJ1-5; TRBD1 matches 12 bases. The CDR3 runs to 18 residues. V was pared by 7 bases and J by 2 bases, with 12 bases of the junction left unmatched. Per the germline V gene, CDR1 is LNHDA and CDR2 is SQIVND (reference sequence). The DNA for the CDR3 is TGTGCCAGTACCGTTAGGGACAGGGGGCAGATAGGCAATCAGCCCCAGCATTTT. Protein product: CASTVRDRGQIGNQPQHF.

The chain is built from TRBV5-1 and TRBJ1-1; D remains ambiguous. Per germline, CDR1 SGHRS and CDR2 YFSETQ. The CDR3 extends over 15 amino acids. V lost 5 bases and J 0 bases, leaving 14 bases between the germline ends. CDR3 DNA sequence: TGCGCCAGCAGGGAGAGTATTCGGTTGAACACTGAAGCTTTCTTT. Protein product: CASRESIRLNTEAFF.

The V call is TRBV28, the J call TRBJ2-7; D is unclear. Trimming shortened V by 5 bases and J by 3 bases, and 8 bases separated the two germline ends. Germline CDR1 and CDR2: MDHEN and SYDVKM. The CDR3 is 12 residues long. CDR3 coding DNA: TGTGCCAGCAGTCCCCTGCGCTACGAGCAGTACTTC. This translates into CASSPLRYEQYF.

This clone was observed a handful of times. This chain joins TRBV5-1 and TRBJ1-1, with D unresolved. V gave up 0 bases and J gave up 5 bases, with 5 bases separating them. The length of the CDR3 is 12 residues. Per germline, CDR1 SGHRS and CDR2 YFSETQ. The CDR3 DNA reads TGCGCCAGCAGCTTGGTGGGTACTGAAGCTTTCTTT. As protein: CASSLVGTEAFF.

The genes are TRBV6-5 and TRBJ2-3; tentatively, D is TRBD1 (6 bases). The germline gives CDR1 MNHEY, CDR2 SVGAGI. The CDR3 is made up of 16 amino acids. Trimming removed 0 bases from V and 4 bases from J, with 14 bases in between. In DNA, the CDR3 is TGTGCCAGCAGTTACTCACAGGGAAGAGTCGCAGATACGCAGTATTTT. Residues: CASSYSQGRVADTQYF.

This clone was seen only a few times. This chain joins TRBV4-2 and TRBJ1-1; D is unclear. The CDR3 has 14 residues. Germline values: CDR1 LGHNA, CDR2 YNFKEQ. With 1 base removed from V and 6 bases from J, the gap between germline ends came to 12 bases. CDR3 sequence: CASSQVVTWAEAFF. CDR3 sequence (DNA): TGTGCCAGCAGCCAAGTGGTAACTTGGGCTGAAGCTTTCTTT.

By sample fraction, this clone is medium-sized (0.01 to 0.1%). The CDR3 DNA is TGTGCCAGCAGCTATACGATAGCGGGGTACAATGAGCAGTTCTTC. This sequence encodes CASSYTIAGYNEQFF. This chain joins TRBV11-2 and TRBJ2-1; 8 nucleotides align to TRBD2. This CDR3 has 15 residues. CDR1 and CDR2 (germline): SGHAT, FQNNGV. Unmatched junction bases numbered 6, after V lost 4 bases and J lost 4 bases.

The chain is built from TRBV11-3 and TRBJ2-5; D is unresolved. Trimming removed 4 bases from V and 3 bases from J, with 6 bases in between. The CDR3 sequence is 12 residues long. Germline V CDR1 and CDR2: SGHNT, YENEEA. The CDR3 bases are TGTGCCAGCAGCTCCGAAGAAGAGACCCAGTACTTC. Translation: CASSSEEETQYF.

The chain links TRBV30 to TRBJ2-3, with 7 bases matching TRBD2. CDR3 length: 13 amino acids. Germline CDR1 is GTSNPN and CDR2 is SVGIG (reference sequence). Trimming took 7 bases from V and 1 from J; bases not matched to a gene: 5. CDR3 DNA sequence: TGTGCCTCTCGGGGGGAGGGCACAGATACGCAGTATTTT. This gives the protein CASRGEGTDTQYF.

The V and J genes are TRBV5-4 and TRBJ1-2; TRBD1 might be the D (6 bases). The V gene lost 6 bases and the J gene lost 2 bases, with 11 bases spanning the gap. The CDR3 is 13 residues long. Per germline, CDR1 SGHNT and CDR2 YYREEE (reference sequence). CDR3 bases: TGTGCCAGCACACTCGGGGGCAACTATGGCTACACCTTC. Protein product: CASTLGGNYGYTF. The whole variable domain, filled in from reference TRBV5-4 and TRBJ1-2, reads ETGVTQSPTHLIKTRGQQVTLRCSSQSGHNTVSWYQQALGQGPQFIFQYYREEENGRGNFPPRFSGLQFPNYSSELNVNALELDDSALYLCASTLGGNYGYTFGSGTRLTVV.

The chain couples TRBV12-5 to TRBJ2-5; weak D call: TRBD2 (5 bases). Germline assignment: CDR1 LGHNT and CDR2 FRNRAP. This CDR3 is 15 amino acids long. V was shortened by 4 bases and J by 5 bases, with 17 bases between the two germline ends. CDR3 nucleotide sequence: TGTGCTAGTGGTTCCCTCGGACTCTCGGAGGAGACCCAGTACTTC. Its translation: CASGSLGLSEETQYF.

On this clone itself: The junction and the germline gene differ at one end; a read error may be behind it. This CDR3 reads CASAPKAGITDTQYF. The CDR3 nucleotides are TGTGCCAGCGCACCCAAAGCGGGGATTACAGATACGCAGTATTTT. The chain couples TRBV18 to TRBJ2-3; 7 positions agree with TRBD2. Germline V CDR1 and CDR2: KGHSH, LQKENI. The CDR3 is 15 residues long.

CDR3 coding DNA: TGTGCCAGTTCAGGGTTGGGAAACACCATATATTTT. Protein product: CASSGLGNTIYF. The rearrangement uses TRBV6-5 and TRBJ1-3, with D possibly matching TRBD1 (5 bases). In germline, CDR1 is MNHEY, CDR2 SVGAGI. The CDR3 runs 12 residues. Trimming took 9 bases from V and 4 from J, leaving 10 bases between them.

This clone was seen a few times. The gene calls are TRBV27 and TRBJ1-5; 9 bases fit TRBD1. V trimming: 10 bases; J trimming: 2 bases; junction bases outside the gene matches: 6. The CDR3 length is 14 residues. Germline V gene lookup returns CDR1 MNHEY and CDR2 SMNVEV (reference sequence). The CDR3 DNA reads as TGTGCCACAGGGACAGGGATCGGCAATCAGCCCCAGCATTTT. It translates to CATGTGIGNQPQHF.

Notes on this clone: At one boundary the junction diverges from the germline segment, which might be a read error. The chain employs TRBV11-2 and TRBJ2-3, with TRBD2 matching 8 bases. The germline V gene has CDR1 SGHAT and CDR2 FQNNGV. CDR3 length equals 12 residues. The CDR3 is CASSLAGGAGNF. The CDR3 coding sequence is TGTGCCAGCAGCTTAGCCGGGGGGGCTGGGAATTTT.

The table lists this clone with a few counts. The chain has TRBV7-2 and TRBJ2-7, with D tentatively TRBD1 (6 bases). Germline lookup yields CDR1 SGHTA and CDR2 FQGNSA. Trimming pared 5 bases from V and 3 bases from J, leaving 11 bases between. The CDR3 spans 13 residues. CDR3 sequence: CASSHMTGYEQYF. Here the CDR3 DNA reads TGTGCCAGCAGCCATATGACAGGCTACGAGCAGTACTTC.

In this sample, this clone turned up a few times. The CDR3 DNA reads TGTGCCAGTAGTGTCAGGGTGAACTATGGCTACACCTTC. It is translated as CASSVRVNYGYTF. This chain joins TRBV19 and TRBJ1-2; the D gene is possibly TRBD1 (5 bases). Per germline, CDR1 LNHDA and CDR2 SQIVND (reference sequence). Trimming shortened V by 5 bases and J by 2 bases, and 9 bases separated the two germline ends. This CDR3 is 13 amino acids long.